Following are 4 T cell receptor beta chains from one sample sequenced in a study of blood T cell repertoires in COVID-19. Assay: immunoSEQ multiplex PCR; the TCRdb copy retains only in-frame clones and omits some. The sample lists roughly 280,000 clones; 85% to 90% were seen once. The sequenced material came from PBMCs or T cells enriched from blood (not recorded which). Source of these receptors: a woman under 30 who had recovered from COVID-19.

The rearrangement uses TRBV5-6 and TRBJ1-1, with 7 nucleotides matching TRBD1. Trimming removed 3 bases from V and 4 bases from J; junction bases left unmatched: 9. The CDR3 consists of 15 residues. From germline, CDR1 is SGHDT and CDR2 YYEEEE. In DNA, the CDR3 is TGTGCCAGCAGCTCGCAGACAGGGATAGGCACTGAAGCTTTCTTT. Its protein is CASSSQTGIGTEAFF.

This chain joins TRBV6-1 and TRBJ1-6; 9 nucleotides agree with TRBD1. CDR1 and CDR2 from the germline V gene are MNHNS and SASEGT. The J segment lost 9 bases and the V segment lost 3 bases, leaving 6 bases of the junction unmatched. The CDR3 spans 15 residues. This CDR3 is CASSETGGASSPLHF. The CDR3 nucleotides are TGTGCCAGCAGTGAGACAGGGGGTGCTAGTTCACCCCTCCACTTT.

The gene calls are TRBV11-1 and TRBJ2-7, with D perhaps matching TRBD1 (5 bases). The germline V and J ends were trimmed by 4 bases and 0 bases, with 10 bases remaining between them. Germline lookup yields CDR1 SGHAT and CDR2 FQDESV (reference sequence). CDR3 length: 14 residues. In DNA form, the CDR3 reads TGTGCCAGCAGCTATCAAGGGGTCTCCTACGAGCAGTACTTC. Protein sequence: CASSYQGVSYEQYF.

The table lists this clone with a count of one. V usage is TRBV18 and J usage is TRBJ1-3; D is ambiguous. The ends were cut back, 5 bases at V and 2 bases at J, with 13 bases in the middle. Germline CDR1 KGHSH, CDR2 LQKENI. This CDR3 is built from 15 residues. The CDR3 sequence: CASSLAGMTGNTIYF. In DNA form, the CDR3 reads TGTGCCAGCTCATTGGCGGGAATGACTGGAAACACCATATATTTT.